This T cell receptor beta chain comes out of a study of OX40 agonist ivuxolimab in advanced cancers. Findings and caveats of the study: Relative to CD4+ cells, CD8+ T cells on average had more expanded clones. Relatively little clonal expansion, among the lowest observed, appeared in partial responders at 0.1-3.0 mg/kg.

Sequenced by immunoSEQ multiplex PCR; TCRdb stores in-frame clones only, minus some. In the table there are approximately 28,000 clones, approximately 87% of which are singletons. V was shortened by 6 bases and J by 4 bases, with 20 bases between the two germline ends. Germline loops: CDR1 KGHSH, CDR2 LQKENI. CDR3 length: 16 residues. Remarks on this clone: Antigen: not known.

At baseline, cycle 4 day 1, and cycle 7 day 1, blood was sampled. The starting material was CD4+ or CD8+ T cells sorted from blood, obtained in a trial of the OX40 agonist ivuxolimab. The sequence derives from an adult with an advanced solid tumor such as melanoma, head and neck, liver or kidney cancer. The chain joins TRBV18 to TRBJ2-3; D may correspond to TRBD1 or TRBD2 (6 bases each). Written as DNA, the CDR3 is TGTGCCAGCTCGCCCTCGGGGGCCCCAATAGCAGATACGCAGTATTTT. Translation: CASSPSGAPIADTQYF.